This T cell receptor (beta chain) appears in the sequencing data of a study of cytomegalovirus exposure and HLA in healthy donors. Note on this clone: The antigen is undetermined.

Study-wide results and caveats: The later analysis indicated that the majority of CMV-associated TCR beta chains appeared HLA-restricted. As immune exposure information, only CMV serostatus was available. Further analysis was carried out later, and it showed several of the most significant clusters appearing linked to common viral pathogens.

A multiplex PCR was run with 60 Vbeta primers and 13 Jbeta primers. In the authors' workflow: Counted up in a later analysis, unique TCR beta chains came to about 80 million, with 9.5 million to 13 million shared. Sequenced by immunoSEQ multiplex PCR; TCRdb stores in-frame clones only, minus some. V, J and clone size are taken as reported in that table, and D and trimming were inferred from the DNA itself. The repertoire holds 130,000 to 150,000 clones, with about three quarters as singletons. Germline CDR1 is SGHVS and CDR2 is FNYEAQ. V lost 5 bases, J lost 6 bases, and 22 bases lay in between. This CDR3 has 16 residues.

The sample taken for sequencing was PBMCs. The sequence came from a man aged 18-30 years in good health and CMV-seronegative. The chain links TRBV7-6 to TRBJ1-1; unclear D gene. The CDR3 region is CASSPIVGDPPAEAFF. The CDR3 DNA reads as TGTGCCAGCAGCCCCATAGTAGGAGATCCTCCGGCTGAAGCTTTCTTT.